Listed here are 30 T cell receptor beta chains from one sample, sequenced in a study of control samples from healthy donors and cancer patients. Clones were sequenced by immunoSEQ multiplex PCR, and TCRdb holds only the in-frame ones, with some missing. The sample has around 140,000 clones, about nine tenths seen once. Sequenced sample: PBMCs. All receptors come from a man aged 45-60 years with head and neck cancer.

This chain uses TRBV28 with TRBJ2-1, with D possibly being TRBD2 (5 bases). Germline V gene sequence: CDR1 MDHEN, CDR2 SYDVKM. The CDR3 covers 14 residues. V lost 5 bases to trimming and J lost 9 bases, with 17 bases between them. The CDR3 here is CASSVPLRGLEQFF. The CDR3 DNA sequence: TGTGCCAGCAGTGTACCCCTCAGAGGACTTGAGCAGTTCTTC. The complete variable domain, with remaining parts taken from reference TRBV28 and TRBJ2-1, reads DVKVTQSSRYLVKRTGEKVFLECVQDMDHENMFWYRQDPGLGLRLIYFSYDVKMKEKGDIPEGYSVSREKKERFSLILESASTNQTSMYLCASSVPLRGLEQFFGPGTRLTVL.

CDR3 region: CASSAEGGQPQHF. CDR3 in DNA: TGTGCCAGCAGTGCAGAGGGAGGTCAGCCCCAGCATTTT. The V and J genes are TRBV2 and TRBJ1-5; D gene uncertain. The CDR3 runs to 13 residues. The V end was cut by 4 bases, the J end by 6 bases, with 10 bases between. CDR1 and CDR2 from the germline V gene are SNHLY and FYNNEI.

CDR3 amino acids: CASSWGAQTLLTEAFF. CDR3 DNA sequence: TGTGCCAGCAGCTGGGGAGCCCAAACTCTCCTAACTGAAGCTTTCTTT. This chain connects TRBV5-6 to TRBJ1-1, with unresolved D. Germline V lookup: CDR1 SGHDT, CDR2 YYEEEE. V shed 3 bases and J shed 5 bases, with 20 bases lying between them. This CDR3 has 16 residues.

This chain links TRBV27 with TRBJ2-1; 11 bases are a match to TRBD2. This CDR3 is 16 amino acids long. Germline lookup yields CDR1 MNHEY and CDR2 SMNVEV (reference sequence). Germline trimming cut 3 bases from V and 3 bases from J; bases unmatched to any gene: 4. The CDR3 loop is CASSLGTSGIYNEQFF. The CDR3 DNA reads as TGTGCCAGCAGTTTGGGGACTAGCGGAATCTACAATGAGCAGTTCTTC.

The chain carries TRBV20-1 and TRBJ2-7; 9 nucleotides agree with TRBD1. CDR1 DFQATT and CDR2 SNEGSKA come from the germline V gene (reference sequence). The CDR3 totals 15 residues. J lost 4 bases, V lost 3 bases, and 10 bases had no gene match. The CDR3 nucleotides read TGCAGTGCTAGTAATATGGACAGGGGAAAATACGAGCAGTACTTC. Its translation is CSASNMDRGKYEQYF.

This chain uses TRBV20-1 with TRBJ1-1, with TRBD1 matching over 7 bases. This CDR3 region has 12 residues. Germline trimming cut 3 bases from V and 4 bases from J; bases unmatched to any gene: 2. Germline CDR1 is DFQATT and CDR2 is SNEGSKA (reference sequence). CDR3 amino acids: CSASAGGTEAFF. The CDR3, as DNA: TGCAGTGCTAGTGCAGGGGGCACTGAAGCTTTCTTT.

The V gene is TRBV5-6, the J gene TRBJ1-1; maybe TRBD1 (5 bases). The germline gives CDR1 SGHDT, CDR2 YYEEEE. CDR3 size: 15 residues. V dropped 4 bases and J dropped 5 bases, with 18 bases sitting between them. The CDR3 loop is CASSRRAAQATEAFF. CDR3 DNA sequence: TGTGCCAGCAGCCGCAGGGCGGCCCAGGCGACTGAAGCTTTCTTT.

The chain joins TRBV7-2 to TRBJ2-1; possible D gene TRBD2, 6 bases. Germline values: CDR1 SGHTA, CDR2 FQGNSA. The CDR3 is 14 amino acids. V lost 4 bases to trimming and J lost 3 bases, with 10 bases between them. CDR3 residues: CASSYGGNYNEQFF. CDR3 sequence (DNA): TGTGCCAGCAGCTACGGGGGAAACTACAATGAGCAGTTCTTC.

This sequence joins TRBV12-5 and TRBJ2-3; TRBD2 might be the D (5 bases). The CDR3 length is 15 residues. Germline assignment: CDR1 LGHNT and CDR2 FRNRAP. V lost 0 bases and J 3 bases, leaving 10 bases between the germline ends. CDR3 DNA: TGTGCTAGTGGTTTGGTAGCGGATCCGACAGATACGCAGTATTTT. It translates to CASGLVADPTDTQYF.

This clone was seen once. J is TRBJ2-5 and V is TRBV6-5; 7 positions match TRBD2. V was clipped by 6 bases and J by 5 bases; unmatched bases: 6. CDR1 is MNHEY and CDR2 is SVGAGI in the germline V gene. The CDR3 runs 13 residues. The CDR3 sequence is CASSLGGSETQYF. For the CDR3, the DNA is TGTGCCAGCAGCCTCGGGGGGTCGGAGACCCAGTACTTC.

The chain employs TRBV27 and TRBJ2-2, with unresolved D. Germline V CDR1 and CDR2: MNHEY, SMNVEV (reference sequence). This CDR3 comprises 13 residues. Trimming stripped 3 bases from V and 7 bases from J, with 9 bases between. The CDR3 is CASSFPGGGELFF. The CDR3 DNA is TGTGCCAGCAGTTTCCCGGGTGGCGGGGAGCTGTTTTTT.

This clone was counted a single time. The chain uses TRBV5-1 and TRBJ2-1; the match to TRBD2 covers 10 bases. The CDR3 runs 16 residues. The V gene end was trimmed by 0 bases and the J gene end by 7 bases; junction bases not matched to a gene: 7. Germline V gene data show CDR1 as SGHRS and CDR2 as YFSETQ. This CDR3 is CASSLAGTSVRNEQFF. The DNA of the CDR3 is TGCGCCAGCAGCTTGGCCGGGACTAGCGTCAGGAATGAGCAGTTCTTC.

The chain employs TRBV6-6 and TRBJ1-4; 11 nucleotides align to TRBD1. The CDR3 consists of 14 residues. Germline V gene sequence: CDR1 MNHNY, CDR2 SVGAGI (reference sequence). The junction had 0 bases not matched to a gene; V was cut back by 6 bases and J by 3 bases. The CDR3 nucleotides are TGTGCCAGCAGGGGACAGGGGGCTAATGAAAAACTGTTTTTT. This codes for CASRGQGANEKLFF.

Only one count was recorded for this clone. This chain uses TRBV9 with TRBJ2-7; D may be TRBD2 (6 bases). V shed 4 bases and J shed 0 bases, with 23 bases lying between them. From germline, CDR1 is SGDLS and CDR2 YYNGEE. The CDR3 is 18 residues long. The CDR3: CASSNPYPSGPNSYEQYF. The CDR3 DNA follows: TGTGCCAGCAGCAACCCGTACCCGAGCGGGCCAAACTCCTACGAGCAGTACTTC. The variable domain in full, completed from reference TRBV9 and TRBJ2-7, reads DSGVTQTPKHLITATGQRVTLRCSPRSGDLSVYWYQQSLDQGLQFLIQYYNGEERAKGNILERFSAQQFPDLHSELNLSSLELGDSALYFCASSNPYPSGPNSYEQYFGPGTRLTVT.

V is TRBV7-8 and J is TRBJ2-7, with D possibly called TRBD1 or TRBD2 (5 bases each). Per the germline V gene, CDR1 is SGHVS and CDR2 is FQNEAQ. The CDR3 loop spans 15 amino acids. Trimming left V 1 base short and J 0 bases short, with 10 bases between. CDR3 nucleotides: TGTGCCAGCAGCTTAGGGGACGTCAGCTCCTACGAGCAGTACTTC. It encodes CASSLGDVSSYEQYF.

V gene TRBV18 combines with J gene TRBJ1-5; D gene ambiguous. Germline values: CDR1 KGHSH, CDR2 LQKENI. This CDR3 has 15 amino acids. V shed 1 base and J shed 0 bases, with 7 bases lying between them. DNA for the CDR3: TGTGCCAGCTCACCACAGGAAAATAGCAATCAGCCCCAGCATTTT. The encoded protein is CASSPQENSNQPQHF. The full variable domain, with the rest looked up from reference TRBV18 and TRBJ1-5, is NAGVMQNPRHLVRRRGQEARLRCSPMKGHSHVYWYRQLPEEGLKFMVYLQKENIIDESGMPKERFSAEFPKEGPSILRIQQVVRGDSAAYFCASSPQENSNQPQHFGDGTRLSIL.

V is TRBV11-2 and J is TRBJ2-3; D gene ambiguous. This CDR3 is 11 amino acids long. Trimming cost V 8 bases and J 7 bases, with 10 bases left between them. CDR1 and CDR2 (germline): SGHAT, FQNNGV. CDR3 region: CASGFSNTQYF. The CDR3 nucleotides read TGTGCCAGCGGGTTTTCGAATACGCAGTATTTT.

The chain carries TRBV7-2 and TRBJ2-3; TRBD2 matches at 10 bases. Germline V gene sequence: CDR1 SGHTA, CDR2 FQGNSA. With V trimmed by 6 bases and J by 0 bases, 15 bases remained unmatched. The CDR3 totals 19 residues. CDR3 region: CASSFRGLAGATSTDTQYF. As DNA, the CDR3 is TGTGCCAGCAGTTTCAGGGGCCTAGCGGGAGCCACTAGCACAGATACGCAGTATTTT.

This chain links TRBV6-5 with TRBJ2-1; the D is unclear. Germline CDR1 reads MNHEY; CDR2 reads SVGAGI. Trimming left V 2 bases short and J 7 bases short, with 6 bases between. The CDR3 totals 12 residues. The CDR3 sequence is CASSYGVNEQFF. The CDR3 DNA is TGTGCCAGCAGTTACGGGGTGAATGAGCAGTTCTTC.

This CDR3 reads CASSQAGQGAGYTF. The CDR3 DNA is TGTGCCAGCAGCCAAGCAGGGCAGGGGGCCGGCTACACCTTC. The chain joins TRBV14 to TRBJ1-2; 8 nucleotides line up with TRBD1. CDR1 and CDR2 (germline): SGHDN, FVKESK. The CDR3 loop spans 14 amino acids. The V gene end was trimmed by 1 base and the J gene end by 8 bases; junction bases not matched to a gene: 6.

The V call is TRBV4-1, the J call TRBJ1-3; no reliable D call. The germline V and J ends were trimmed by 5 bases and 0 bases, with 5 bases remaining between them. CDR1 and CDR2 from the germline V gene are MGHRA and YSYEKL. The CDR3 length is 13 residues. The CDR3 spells CASSSYSGNTIYF. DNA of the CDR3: TGCGCCAGCAGCTCATACTCTGGAAACACCATATATTTT.

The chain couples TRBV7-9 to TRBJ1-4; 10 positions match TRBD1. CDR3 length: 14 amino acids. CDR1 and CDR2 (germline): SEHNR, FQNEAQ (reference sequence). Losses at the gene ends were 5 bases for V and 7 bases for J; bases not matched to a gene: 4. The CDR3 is CASSPGQGSEKLFF. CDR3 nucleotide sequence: TGTGCCAGCAGCCCGGGACAGGGGAGTGAAAAACTGTTTTTT.

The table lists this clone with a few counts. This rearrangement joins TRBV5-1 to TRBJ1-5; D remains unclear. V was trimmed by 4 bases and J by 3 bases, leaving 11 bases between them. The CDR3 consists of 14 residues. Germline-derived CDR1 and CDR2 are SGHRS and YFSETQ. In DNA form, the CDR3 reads TGCGCCAGCAGCCTCCCGGGCCCCAATCAGCCCCAGCATTTT. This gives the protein CASSLPGPNQPQHF.

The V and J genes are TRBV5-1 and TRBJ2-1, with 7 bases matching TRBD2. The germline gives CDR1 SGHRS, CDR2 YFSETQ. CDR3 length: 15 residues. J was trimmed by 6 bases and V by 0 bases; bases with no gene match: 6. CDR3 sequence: CASSLGGRAPNEQFF. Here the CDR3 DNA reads TGCGCCAGCAGCTTGGGAGGGAGGGCCCCCAATGAGCAGTTCTTC.

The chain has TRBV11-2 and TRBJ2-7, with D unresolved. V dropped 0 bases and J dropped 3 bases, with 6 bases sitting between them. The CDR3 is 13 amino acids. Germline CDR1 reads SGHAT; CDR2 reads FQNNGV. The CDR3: CASSLDYSYEQYF. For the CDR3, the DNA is TGTGCCAGCAGCTTAGATTACAGCTACGAGCAGTACTTC.

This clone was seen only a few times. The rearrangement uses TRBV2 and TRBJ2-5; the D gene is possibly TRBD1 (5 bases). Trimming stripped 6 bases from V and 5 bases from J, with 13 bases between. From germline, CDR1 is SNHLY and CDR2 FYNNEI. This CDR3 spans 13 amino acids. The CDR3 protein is CASSIGQGETQYF. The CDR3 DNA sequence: TGTGCCAGCAGCATCGGACAAGGGGAGACCCAGTACTTC.

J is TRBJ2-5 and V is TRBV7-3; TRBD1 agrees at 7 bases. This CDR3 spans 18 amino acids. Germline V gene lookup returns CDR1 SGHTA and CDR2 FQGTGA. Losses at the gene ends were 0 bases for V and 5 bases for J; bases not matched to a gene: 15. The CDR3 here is CASSLTSNLQGRVETQYF. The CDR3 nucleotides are TGTGCCAGCAGCTTAACCTCTAACCTACAGGGGCGGGTGGAGACCCAGTACTTC.

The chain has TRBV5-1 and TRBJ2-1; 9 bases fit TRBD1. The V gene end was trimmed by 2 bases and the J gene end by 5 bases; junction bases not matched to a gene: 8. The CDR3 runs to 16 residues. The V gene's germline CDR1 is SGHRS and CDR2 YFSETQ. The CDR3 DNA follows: TGCGCCAGCAGCTTCCGGCCGGGACAGGGCCACAATGAGCAGTTCTTC. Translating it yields CASSFRPGQGHNEQFF. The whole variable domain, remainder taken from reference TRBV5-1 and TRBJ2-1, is KAGVTQTPRYLIKTRGQQVTLSCSPISGHRSVSWYQQTPGQGLQFLFEYFSETQRNKGNFPGRFSGRQFSNSRSEMNVSTLELGDSALYLCASSFRPGQGHNEQFFGPGTRLTVL.

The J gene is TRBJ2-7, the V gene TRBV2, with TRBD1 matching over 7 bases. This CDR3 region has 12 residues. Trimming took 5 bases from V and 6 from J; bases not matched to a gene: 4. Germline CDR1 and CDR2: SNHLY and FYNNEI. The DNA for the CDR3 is TGTGCCAGCAGTCAACAGGGGTTCGAGCAGTACTTC. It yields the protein CASSQQGFEQYF.

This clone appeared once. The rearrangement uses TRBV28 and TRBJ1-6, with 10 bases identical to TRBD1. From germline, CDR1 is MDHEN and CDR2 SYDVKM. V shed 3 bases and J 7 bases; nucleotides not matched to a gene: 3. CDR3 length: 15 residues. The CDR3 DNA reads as TGTGCCAGCAGTTTTATGGGACAGGGGAATTCACCCCTCCACTTT. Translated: CASSFMGQGNSPLHF.